A selection of T cell receptor beta chains follows, all from one sample in a study of vaccination and CD4 T cells after COVID-19. From the PCR reads, TCRdb called clonotypes with MiXCR, one entry per CDR3 protein. The sample lists fewer than 13,000 distinct CDR3 sequences; about two fifths were seen once. Their target antigens are unknown. The sample consisted of CD4+ T cells from blood, cultured in vitro. These receptors originate from a human donor in good health. CDR3s include the opening cysteine and the closing phenylalanine or tryptophan. Fields, in order: J gene, V gene, clone size, D gene, CDR3 DNA, CDR3 protein. The D gene is left open where the match is weak. Only some rows state a clone size, as once, few, many or a class for expanded clones.

TRBJ2-5,TRBV6-2/TRBV6-3,-,-,TGTGCCAGCAGGGGATGGGGGACGACCCAAGAGACCCAGTACTTC,CASRGWGTTQETQYF
TRBJ1-6,TRBV6-1,few,-,TGTGCCAGCAGCAGCTCCTATAATTCACCCCTCCACTTT,CASSSSYNSPLHF
TRBJ2-1,TRBV7-3,-,-,TGTGCCAGCAGCTTAATCAGAGGGATTGTCGATGAGCAGTTCTTC,CASSLIRGIVDEQFF
TRBJ1-5,TRBV15,medium-sized,-,TGTGCCACCAGCTTCAGGGATGGAGGGCAGCCCCAGCATTTT,CATSFRDGGQPQHF
TRBJ1-3,TRBV6-1,-,TRBD1,TGTGCCAGCAGTGAGGACAGGCGCTCTGGAAACACCATATATTTT,CASSEDRRSGNTIYF
TRBJ2-7,TRBV27,-,TRBD1,TGTGCCAGCAGTTTAAGGGGTGACAGGGGCTACGAGCAGTACTTC,CASSLRGDRGYEQYF
TRBJ1-2,TRBV6-1,-,-,TGTGCCAGCACCTCCTTAGAGTGGAACTATGGCTACACCTTC,CASTSLEWNYGYTF
TRBJ2-1,TRBV27,few,TRBD2,TGTGCCAGCAGTCCCCGCCAGACTAGCGGGAGAGGTTACAATGAGCAGTTCTTC,CASSPRQTSGRGYNEQFF
TRBJ1-6,TRBV6-1,few,TRBD1,TGTGCCAGCAGGGGGGACAGGGGGACGACCTATAATTCACCCCTCCACTTT,CASRGDRGTTYNSPLHF
TRBJ1-2,TRBV19,few,-,TGTGCCAGTAGTATAGTGTCCGGGGATGGCTACACCTTC,CASSIVSGDGYTF
TRBJ2-3,TRBV27,-,-,TGTGCCAGCAGTTTGCGGGCGACAGGCACAGATACGCAGTATTTT,CASSLRATGTDTQYF
TRBJ2-3,TRBV7-2,few,-,TGTGCCAGCAGCTTACCCACAGATACGCAGTATTTT,CASSLPTDTQYF
TRBJ1-5,TRBV5-8,-,-,TGTGCCAGCAGCTTGGAAGGGAACAATCAGCCCCAGCATTTT,CASSLEGNNQPQHF
TRBJ2-2,TRBV9,once,TRBD2,TGTGCCAGCAGTATTAGCGGGATGAACACCGGGGAGCTGTTTTTT,CASSISGMNTGELFF
TRBJ2-3,TRBV15,-,-,TGTGCCACCAGCAGCCGATCGGGAGGCACAGATACGCAGTATTTT,CATSSRSGGTDTQYF
TRBJ2-7,TRBV12-5,-,-,TGTGCTAGTGGTTCGTCTGGGAAACAAAAGGTGGGTTACGAGCAGTACTTC,CASGSSGKQKVGYEQYF
TRBJ1-5,TRBV20-1,few,TRBD1,TGCAGTGCCAGGTTTCTGGACAGGGGGCATCAGCCCCAGCATTTT,CSARFLDRGHQPQHF
TRBJ1-5,TRBV27,few,-,TGTGCCAGCAGTTTTAATGGCAGGGACAATCAGCCCCAGCATTTT,CASSFNGRDNQPQHF
TRBJ1-1,TRBV29-1,once,-,TGCAGCACCGCTTTCACTGAAGCTTTCTTT,CSTAFTEAFF
TRBJ2-3,TRBV19,-,TRBD2,TGTGCCAGTAGTACTAGCGGGAGCACAGATACGCAGTATTTT,CASSTSGSTDTQYF
TRBJ2-7,TRBV12-3/TRBV12-4,-,TRBD2,TGTGCCAGCAGTGGGTCGCTAGCGGGAAGGAACGAGCAGTACTTC,CASSGSLAGRNEQYF
TRBJ2-7,TRBV5-1,-,TRBD1,TGCGCCAGCAGCTTGCTGGACAGGTCCACCTACGAGCAGTACTTC,CASSLLDRSTYEQYF
TRBJ2-7,TRBV4-1,-,TRBD2,TGCGCCAGCAGCCCTGGGACTAGCGGGAACCTAATCTCCTACGAGCAGTACTTC,CASSPGTSGNLISYEQYF
TRBJ2-7,TRBV15,few,TRBD1,TGTGCCACCAGCACGGGCGGGACAGGGGGGACCTTC,CATSTGGTGGTF
TRBJ2-1,TRBV24-1,-,TRBD1,TGTGCCACCGGGAGGGACAGGGCCAGCTCCTACAATGAGCAGTTCTTC,CATGRDRASSYNEQFF
TRBJ2-7,TRBV19,-,-,TGTGCCAGTAGTACTGTGTTGACCAGCTACGAGCAGTACTTC,CASSTVLTSYEQYF
TRBJ1-1,TRBV2,few,-,TGTGCCAGCACCGACCGACGGGGAAACACTGAAGCTTTCTTT,CASTDRRGNTEAFF
TRBJ1-5,TRBV27,medium-sized,-,TGTGCCAGCAGTCCAAGGGTTAATCAGCCCCAGCATTTT,CASSPRVNQPQHF
TRBJ2-1,TRBV7-3,-,-,TGTGCCAGCAGCTTAACAGCAGATCAGGCTCCTGGTGAGCAGTTCTTC,CASSLTADQAPGEQFF
TRBJ2-7,TRBV6-5,-,TRBD2,TGTGCCAGCAGTTACGGGAGGAGCGGGAGTCTGTGGGGATACGAGCAGTACTTC,CASSYGRSGSLWGYEQYF
TRBJ1-5,TRBV29-1,-,-,TGCAGCGTTGAACGGCAGACAGACTATAGCAATCAGCCCCAGCATTTT,CSVERQTDYSNQPQHF
TRBJ2-6,TRBV6-5,-,-,TGTGCCAGCAGTTACCGGGTCTCTGGGGCCAACGTCCTGACTTTC,CASSYRVSGANVLTF
TRBJ1-5,TRBV10-1,few,-,TGCGCCAGCACGGGACACATCCAGCCCCAGCATTTT,CASTGHIQPQHF
TRBJ2-7,TRBV27,few,TRBD1,TGTGCCAGCAGTCCCCCTACAGGGGGCGACGTGAAGCAGTACTTC,CASSPPTGGDVKQYF
TRBJ2-7,TRBV7-2,-,-,TGTGCCAGCAGCCTAGGCGCCCACGAGCAGTACTTC,CASSLGAHEQYF
TRBJ2-7,TRBV7-2,-,TRBD2,TGTGCCAGCAGCTCGCCGACTAGCGGGAGGGCCATTATTGGATACGAGCAGTACTTC,CASSSPTSGRAIIGYEQYF
TRBJ2-5,TRBV18,few,TRBD2,TGTGCCAGCTCACTCGGACTAGCGGGAGGCGGCGAGACCCAGTACTTC,CASSLGLAGGGETQYF
TRBJ2-6,TRBV6-1,-,-,TGTGCCAGCACCCCATGGAACGTCCTGACTTTC,CASTPWNVLTF
TRBJ2-1,TRBV4-3,-,-,TGCGCCAGCAGCCGCTCACCCGACAGCTCCTACAATGAGCAGTTCTTC,CASSRSPDSSYNEQFF
TRBJ2-3,TRBV7-8,once,-,TGTGCCAGCAGCTTAGAGCACACAGATACGCAGTATTTT,CASSLEHTDTQYF
TRBJ2-4,TRBV19,-,TRBD2,TGTGCCAGTAGTATGGCTAGCGGGGAAAACATTCAGTACTTC,CASSMASGENIQYF
TRBJ2-3,TRBV2,few,-,TGTGCCAGCAGTCCGACTGGAATCACAGATACGCAGTATTTT,CASSPTGITDTQYF
TRBJ1-6,TRBV7-3,-,-,TGTGCCAGCAGCTTACGAAATTCACCCCTCCACTTT,CASSLRNSPLHF
TRBJ2-5,TRBV6-2/TRBV6-3,-,TRBD2,TGTGCCAGCAGACCGCTCGGGGGGCAAGAGACCCAGTACTTC,CASRPLGGQETQYF
TRBJ1-5,TRBV6-5,-,-,TGTGCCAGCAGTTACGACAGCAATAGCAATCAGCCCCAGCATTTT,CASSYDSNSNQPQHF
TRBJ2-3,TRBV6-2/TRBV6-3,-,-,TGTGCCAGCAGTTACTCGTCCCTATCCCGCACAGATACGCAGTATTTT,CASSYSSLSRTDTQYF
TRBJ1-2,TRBV6-1,-,TRBD1,TGTGCCAGCAGTGCAGGACAGGGTTATGGCTACACCTTC,CASSAGQGYGYTF
TRBJ2-6,TRBV28,-,-,TGTGCCAGCAGCCGGGGACGGGCTGGGGCCAACGTCCTGACTTTC,CASSRGRAGANVLTF
TRBJ2-7,TRBV23-1,-,TRBD2,TGCGCCAGCAGACGGGCAGGACTAGCGGACTACGAGCAGTACTTC,CASRRAGLADYEQYF
TRBJ2-5,TRBV5-1,-,TRBD2,TGCGCCAGCAGCTTCGGGGGGCAAGAGACCCAGTACTTC,CASSFGGQETQYF
TRBJ1-2,TRBV18,-,TRBD1,TGTGCCAGCTCACCAGGGGACAGGGTTCGCGGCTACACCTTC,CASSPGDRVRGYTF
TRBJ1-1,TRBV7-9,few,-,TGTGCCAGCAGCCAACCTAGGGGTTCTTACACTGAAGCTTTCTTT,CASSQPRGSYTEAFF
TRBJ1-2,TRBV6-1,-,TRBD1,TGTGCCAGCACCGGGACAGGGGGCAACTATGGCTACACCTTC,CASTGTGGNYGYTF
TRBJ1-5,TRBV19,few,TRBD1,TGTGCCAGTAGTATCGGGGGGGACAGGGGTAATCAGCCCCAGCATTTT,CASSIGGDRGNQPQHF